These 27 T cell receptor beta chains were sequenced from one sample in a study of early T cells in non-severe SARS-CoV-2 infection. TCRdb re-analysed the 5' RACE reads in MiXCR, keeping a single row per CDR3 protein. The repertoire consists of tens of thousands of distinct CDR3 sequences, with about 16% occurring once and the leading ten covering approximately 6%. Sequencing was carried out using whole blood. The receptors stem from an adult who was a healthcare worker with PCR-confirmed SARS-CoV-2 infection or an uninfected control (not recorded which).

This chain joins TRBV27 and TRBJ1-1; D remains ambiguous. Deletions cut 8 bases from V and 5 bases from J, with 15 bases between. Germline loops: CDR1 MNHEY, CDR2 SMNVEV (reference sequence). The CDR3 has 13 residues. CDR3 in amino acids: CASLTTGGTEAFF. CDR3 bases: TGTGCCAGCCTTACCACGGGCGGGACTGAAGCTTTCTTT.

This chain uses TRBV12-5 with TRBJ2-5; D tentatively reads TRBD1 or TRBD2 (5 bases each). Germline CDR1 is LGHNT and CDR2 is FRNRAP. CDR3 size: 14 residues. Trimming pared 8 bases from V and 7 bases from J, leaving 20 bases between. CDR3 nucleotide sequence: TGTGCTAGTACCCCTGAGGGGCGATGGGGGACCCAGTACTTC. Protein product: CASTPEGRWGTQYF.

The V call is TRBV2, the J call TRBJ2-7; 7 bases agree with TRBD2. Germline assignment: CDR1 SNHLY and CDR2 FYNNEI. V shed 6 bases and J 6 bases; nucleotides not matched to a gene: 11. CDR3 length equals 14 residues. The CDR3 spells CASRRVAGVSEQYF. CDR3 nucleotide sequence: TGTGCCAGCAGGAGGGTAGCGGGCGTCAGCGAGCAGTACTTC.

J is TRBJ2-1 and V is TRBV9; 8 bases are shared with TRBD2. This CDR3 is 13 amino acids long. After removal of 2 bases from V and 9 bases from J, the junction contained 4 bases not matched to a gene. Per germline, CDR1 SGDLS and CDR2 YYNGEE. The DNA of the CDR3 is TGTGCCAGCAGCGTCAGCGGGAGTAGTGAGCAGTTCTTC. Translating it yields CASSVSGSSEQFF.

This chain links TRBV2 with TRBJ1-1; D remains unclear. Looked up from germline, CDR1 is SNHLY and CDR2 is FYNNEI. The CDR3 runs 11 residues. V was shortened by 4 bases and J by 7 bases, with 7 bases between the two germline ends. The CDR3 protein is CASSAESEAFF. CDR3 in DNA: TGTGCCAGCAGTGCTGAAAGTGAAGCTTTCTTT. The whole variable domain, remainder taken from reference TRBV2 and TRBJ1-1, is EPEVTQTPSHQVTQMGQEVILRCVPISNHLYFYWYRQILGQKVEFLVSFYNNEISEKSEIFDDQFSVERPDGSNFTLKIRSTKLEDSAMYFCASSAESEAFFGQGTRLTVV.

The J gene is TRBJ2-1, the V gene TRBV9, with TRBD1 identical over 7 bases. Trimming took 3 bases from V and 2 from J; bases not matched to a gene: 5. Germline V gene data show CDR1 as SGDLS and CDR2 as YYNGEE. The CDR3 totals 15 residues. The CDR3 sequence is CASSEYQGAYNEQFF. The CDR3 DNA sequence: TGTGCCAGCAGCGAGTATCAGGGGGCCTACAATGAGCAGTTCTTC. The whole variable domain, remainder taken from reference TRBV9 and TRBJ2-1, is DSGVTQTPKHLITATGQRVTLRCSPRSGDLSVYWYQQSLDQGLQFLIQYYNGEERAKGNILERFSAQQFPDLHSELNLSSLELGDSALYFCASSEYQGAYNEQFFGPGTRLTVL.

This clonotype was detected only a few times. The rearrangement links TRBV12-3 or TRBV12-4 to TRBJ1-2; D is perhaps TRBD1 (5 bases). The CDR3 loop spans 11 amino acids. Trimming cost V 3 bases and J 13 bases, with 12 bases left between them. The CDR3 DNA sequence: TGTGCCAGCAGTTTGGCAGGGCCAAGCACCTTC. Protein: CASSLAGPSTF.

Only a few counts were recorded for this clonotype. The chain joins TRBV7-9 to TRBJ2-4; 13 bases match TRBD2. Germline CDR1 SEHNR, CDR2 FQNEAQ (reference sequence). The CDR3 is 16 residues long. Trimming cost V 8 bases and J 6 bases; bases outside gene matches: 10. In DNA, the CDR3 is TGTGCCAGCGGACTAGCGGGAGACAGATGGGGAAACATTCAGTACTTC. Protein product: CASGLAGDRWGNIQYF.

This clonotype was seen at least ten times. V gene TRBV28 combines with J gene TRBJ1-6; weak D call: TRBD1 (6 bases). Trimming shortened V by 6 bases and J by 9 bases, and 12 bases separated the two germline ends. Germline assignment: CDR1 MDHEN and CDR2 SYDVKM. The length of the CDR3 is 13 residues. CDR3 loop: CASRFAGVSPLHF. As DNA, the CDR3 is TGTGCCAGCAGATTTGCAGGGGTTTCACCCCTCCACTTT.

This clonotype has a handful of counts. The CDR3 sequence: CASSQVRGSEQYF. In nucleotides, the CDR3 is TGCGCCAGCAGCCAAGTGAGGGGGAGCGAGCAGTACTTC. The chain employs TRBV4-1 and TRBJ2-7; a weak D match, TRBD1 (6 bases). The CDR3 is 13 amino acids. CDR1 is MGHRA and CDR2 is YSYEKL in the germline V gene. V dropped 1 base and J dropped 6 bases, with 10 bases sitting between them.

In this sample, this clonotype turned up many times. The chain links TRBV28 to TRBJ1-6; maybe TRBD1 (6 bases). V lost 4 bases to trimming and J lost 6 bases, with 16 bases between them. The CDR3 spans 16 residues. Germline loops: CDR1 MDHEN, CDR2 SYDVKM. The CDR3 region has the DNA TGTGCCAGCAGTTCCTCTAGAATAGGGGGTAATTCACCCCTCCACTTT. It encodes CASSSSRIGGNSPLHF.

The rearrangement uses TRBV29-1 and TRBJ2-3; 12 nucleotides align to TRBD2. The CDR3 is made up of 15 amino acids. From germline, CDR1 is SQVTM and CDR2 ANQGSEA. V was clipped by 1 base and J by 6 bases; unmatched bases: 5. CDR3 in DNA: TGCAGCGTTGAAGCGGAGACTAGCGGGAGCGATACGCAGTATTTT. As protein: CSVEAETSGSDTQYF.

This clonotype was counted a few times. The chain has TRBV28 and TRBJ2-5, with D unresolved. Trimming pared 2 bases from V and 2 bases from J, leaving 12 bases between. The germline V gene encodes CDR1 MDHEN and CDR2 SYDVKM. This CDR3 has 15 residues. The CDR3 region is CASSLVFLKQETQYF. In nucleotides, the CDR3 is TGTGCCAGCAGTTTAGTATTTCTTAAACAAGAGACCCAGTACTTC.

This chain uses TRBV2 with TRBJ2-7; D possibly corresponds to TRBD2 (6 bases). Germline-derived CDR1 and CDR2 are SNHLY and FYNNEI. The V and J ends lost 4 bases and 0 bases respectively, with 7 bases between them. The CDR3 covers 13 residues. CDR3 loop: CASSVGGSYEQYF. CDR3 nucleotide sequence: TGTGCCAGCAGTGTGGGGGGCTCCTACGAGCAGTACTTC.

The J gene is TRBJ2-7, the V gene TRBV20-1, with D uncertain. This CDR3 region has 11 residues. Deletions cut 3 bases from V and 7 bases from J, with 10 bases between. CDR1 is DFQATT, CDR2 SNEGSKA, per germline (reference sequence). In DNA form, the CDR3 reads TGCAGTGCTAGGGCGAAATCTGAGCAGTACTTC. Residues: CSARAKSEQYF.

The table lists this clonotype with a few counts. CDR3 in amino acids: CASPYEQYF. For the CDR3, the DNA is TGTGCCAGCCCCTACGAGCAGTACTTC. This chain links TRBV25-1 with TRBJ2-7, with D unclear. This CDR3 has 9 amino acids. Germline V lookup: CDR1 MGHDK, CDR2 SYGVNS. The ends were cut back, 8 bases at V and 2 bases at J, with 1 base in the middle.

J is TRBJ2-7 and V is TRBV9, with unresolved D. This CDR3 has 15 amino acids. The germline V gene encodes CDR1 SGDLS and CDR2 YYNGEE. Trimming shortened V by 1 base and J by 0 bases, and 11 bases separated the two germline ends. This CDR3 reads CASSVSVKSSYEQYF. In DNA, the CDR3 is TGTGCCAGCAGCGTATCTGTAAAGAGCTCCTACGAGCAGTACTTC.

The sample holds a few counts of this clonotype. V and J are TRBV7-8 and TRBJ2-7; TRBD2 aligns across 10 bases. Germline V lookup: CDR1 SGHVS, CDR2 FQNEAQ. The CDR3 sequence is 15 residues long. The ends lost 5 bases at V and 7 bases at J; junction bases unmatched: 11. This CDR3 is CASSPGTSATREQYF. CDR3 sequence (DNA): TGTGCCAGCAGCCCCGGGACTAGCGCGACGAGGGAGCAGTACTTC.

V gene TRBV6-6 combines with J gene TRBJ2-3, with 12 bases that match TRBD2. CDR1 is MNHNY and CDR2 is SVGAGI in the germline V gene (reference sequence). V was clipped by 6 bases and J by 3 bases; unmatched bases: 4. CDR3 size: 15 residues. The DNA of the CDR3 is TGTGCCAGCAGCAGTCTAGCGGGGGGGACAGATACGCAGTATTTT. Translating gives CASSSLAGGTDTQYF.

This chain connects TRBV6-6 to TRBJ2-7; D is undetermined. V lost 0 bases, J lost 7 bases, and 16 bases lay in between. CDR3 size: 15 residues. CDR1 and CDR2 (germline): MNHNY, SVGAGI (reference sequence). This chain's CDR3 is CASSYSMADPREQYF. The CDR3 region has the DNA TGTGCCAGCAGTTACTCGATGGCAGACCCTCGGGAGCAGTACTTC.

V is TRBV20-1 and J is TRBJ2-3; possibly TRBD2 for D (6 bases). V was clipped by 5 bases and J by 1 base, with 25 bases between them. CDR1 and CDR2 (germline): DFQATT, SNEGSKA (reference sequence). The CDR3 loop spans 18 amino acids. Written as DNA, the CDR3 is TGCAGTGCTTCTACCTGGAGGGGAATAAAACCTCGCACAGATACGCAGTATTTT. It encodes CSASTWRGIKPRTDTQYF.

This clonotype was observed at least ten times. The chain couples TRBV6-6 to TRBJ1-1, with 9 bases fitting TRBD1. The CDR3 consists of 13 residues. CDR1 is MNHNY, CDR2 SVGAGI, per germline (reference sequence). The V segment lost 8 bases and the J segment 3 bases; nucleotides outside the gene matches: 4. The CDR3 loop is CASGGTGHTEAFF. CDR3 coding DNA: TGTGCCAGCGGGGGGACAGGGCACACTGAAGCTTTCTTT.

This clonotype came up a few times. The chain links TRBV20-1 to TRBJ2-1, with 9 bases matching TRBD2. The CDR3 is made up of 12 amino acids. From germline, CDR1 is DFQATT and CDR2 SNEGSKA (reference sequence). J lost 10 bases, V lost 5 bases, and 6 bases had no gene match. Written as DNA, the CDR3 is TGCAGTGCTGAGCTAGCGGGAAGGGAGCAGTTCTTC. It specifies CSAELAGREQFF.

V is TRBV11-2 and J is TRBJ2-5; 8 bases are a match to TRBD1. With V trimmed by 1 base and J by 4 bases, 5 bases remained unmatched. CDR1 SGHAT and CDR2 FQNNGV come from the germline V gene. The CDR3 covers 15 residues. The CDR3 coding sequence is TGTGCCAGCAGCTTAGTCGTCAGGGGGCTAGAGACCCAGTACTTC. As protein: CASSLVVRGLETQYF.

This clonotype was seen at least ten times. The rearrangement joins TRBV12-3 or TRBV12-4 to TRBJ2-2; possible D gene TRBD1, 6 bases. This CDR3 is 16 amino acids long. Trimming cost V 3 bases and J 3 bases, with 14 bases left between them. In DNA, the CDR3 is TGTGCCAGCAGTTTGAGGGACACCGAATACACCGGGGAGCTGTTTTTT. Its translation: CASSLRDTEYTGELFF.

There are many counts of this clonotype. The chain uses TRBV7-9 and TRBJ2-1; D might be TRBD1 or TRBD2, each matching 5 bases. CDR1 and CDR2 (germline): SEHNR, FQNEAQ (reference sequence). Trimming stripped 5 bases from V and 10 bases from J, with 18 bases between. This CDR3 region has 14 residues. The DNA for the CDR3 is TGTGCCAGCAGCCTCTTTTTGGGACCCTCAGAGCAGTTCTTC. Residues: CASSLFLGPSEQFF.

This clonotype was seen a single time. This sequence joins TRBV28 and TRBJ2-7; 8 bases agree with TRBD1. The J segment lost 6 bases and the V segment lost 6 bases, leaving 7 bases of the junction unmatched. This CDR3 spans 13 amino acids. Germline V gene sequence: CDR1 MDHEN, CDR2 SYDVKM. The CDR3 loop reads CASRGQGTLEQYF. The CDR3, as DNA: TGTGCCAGCAGAGGACAGGGCACGCTCGAGCAGTACTTC.